These 30 T cell receptor beta chains originate from one sample sequenced in a study of cytomegalovirus exposure and HLA in healthy donors. TCRdb's table, derived via immunoSEQ multiplex PCR, lists solely in-frame clones and lacks some. The table has 150,000 to 180,000 clones, about 88% seen once. The sample comprised PBMCs. The source is a man between 18 and 35 years old in good health and CMV-seropositive.

The chain has TRBV4-3 and TRBJ1-5; D is undetermined. The CDR3 is 14 amino acids. Trimming took off 4 bases at V and 2 bases at J, with 9 bases between the two ends. CDR1 LGHNA and CDR2 YSLEER come from the germline V gene. The DNA for the CDR3 is TGCGCCAGCAGCCTAAACGGGGGCAATCAGCCCCAGCATTTT. Protein sequence: CASSLNGGNQPQHF.

The chain employs TRBV27 and TRBJ2-1, with D possibly TRBD2 on 5 matching bases. From germline, CDR1 is MNHEY and CDR2 SMNVEV (reference sequence). Trimming removed 4 bases at V and 9 bases at J, with 10 bases between. This CDR3 is 12 amino acids long. The CDR3 sequence: CASSSHRGEQFF. The CDR3 coding sequence is TGTGCCAGCAGTTCCCACCGGGGTGAGCAGTTCTTC.

The J gene is TRBJ1-2, the V gene TRBV6-5, with D perhaps TRBD1 (6 bases). Trimming left V 2 bases short and J 4 bases short, with 11 bases between. The CDR3 runs 14 residues. Per germline, CDR1 MNHEY and CDR2 SVGAGI. In DNA form, the CDR3 reads TGTGCCAGCAGTTACCGCGAGACAGGCTATGGCTACACCTTC. Protein product: CASSYRETGYGYTF.

The V call is TRBV5-6, the J call TRBJ1-4; possibly TRBD1 for D (5 bases). Germline V CDR1 and CDR2: SGHDT, YYEEEE. The length of the CDR3 is 15 residues. The V gene lost 4 bases and the J gene lost 3 bases, with 13 bases spanning the gap. DNA for the CDR3: TGTGCCAGCAGCCTTTTTGACAGTCCTAATGAAAAACTGTTTTTT. Translating it yields CASSLFDSPNEKLFF.

This clone appeared once. CDR3 in amino acids: CASSLGLQLNEKLFF. DNA for the CDR3: TGCGCCAGCAGCTTGGGTTTGCAGTTAAATGAAAAACTGTTTTTT. The chain is built from TRBV5-1 and TRBJ1-4; no firm D call. This CDR3 region has 15 residues. The V and J ends lost 0 bases and 5 bases respectively, with 11 bases between them. From germline, CDR1 is SGHRS and CDR2 YFSETQ.

This clone has just a few counts. This chain uses TRBV19 with TRBJ1-2; 7 bases line up with TRBD1. V was pared by 8 bases and J by 4 bases, with 13 bases of the junction left unmatched. The CDR3 spans 15 residues. The germline V gene encodes CDR1 LNHDA and CDR2 SQIVND (reference sequence). For the CDR3, the DNA is TGTGCCAGTCGACCCCGGGGGGGACAGAGCTATGGCTACACCTTC. It translates to CASRPRGGQSYGYTF.

Only one count was recorded for this clone. The chain has TRBV7-8 and TRBJ2-1; D is unclear. Germline CDR1 and CDR2: SGHVS and FQNEAQ. The CDR3 spans 15 residues. Trimming left V 8 bases short and J 5 bases short, with 19 bases between. The CDR3 nucleotides read TGTGCCAGCGCCCGCTACGGGTTCGATAACAATGAGCAGTTCTTC. Protein: CASARYGFDNNEQFF.

This chain links TRBV7-2 with TRBJ1-5, with 9 positions matching TRBD1. The V gene's germline CDR1 is SGHTA and CDR2 FQGNSA. The CDR3 is 16 residues long. V dropped 2 bases and J dropped 3; count of bases not matched to a gene: 5. CDR3 residues: CASSLPQGAFNQPQHF. The CDR3 DNA sequence: TGTGCCAGCAGCTTACCACAGGGGGCGTTCAATCAGCCCCAGCATTTT.

The V gene is TRBV5-5, the J gene TRBJ2-1, with 10 bases that match TRBD2. Germline trimming cut 0 bases from V and 6 bases from J; bases unmatched to any gene: 3. The CDR3 is made up of 15 amino acids. The germline V gene encodes CDR1 SGHKS and CDR2 YYEKEE (reference sequence). CDR3 coding DNA: TGTGCCAGCAGCTTGGCTAGCGGGAGCCGCAATGAGCAGTTCTTC. This translates into CASSLASGSRNEQFF.

The chain couples TRBV16 to TRBJ2-7; TRBD1 agrees at 8 bases. J was trimmed by 5 bases and V by 0 bases; bases with no gene match: 6. This CDR3 region has 15 residues. Germline V gene data show CDR1 as KGHSY and CDR2 as FQNENV. This CDR3 is CASSQSRTGGNEQYF. The CDR3 bases are TGTGCCAGCAGCCAATCTCGCACAGGGGGTAACGAGCAGTACTTC.

CDR3 residues: CASSYAGIPGYTF. For the CDR3, the DNA is TGTGCCAGCAGTTACGCAGGCATCCCAGGCTACACCTTC. The gene calls are TRBV6-5 and TRBJ1-2, with D unclear. Germline V lookup: CDR1 MNHEY, CDR2 SVGAGI. Trimming removed 2 bases from V and 8 bases from J, with 12 bases in between. CDR3 length equals 13 residues.

The genes are TRBV4-3 and TRBJ2-5, with 9 bases identical to TRBD2. Germline V lookup: CDR1 LGHNA, CDR2 YSLEER. The CDR3 runs 16 residues. Unmatched junction bases numbered 4, after V lost 1 base and J lost 1 base. The CDR3 is CASSQVAGDPQETQYF. The CDR3 DNA reads as TGCGCCAGCAGCCAAGTAGCGGGGGACCCCCAAGAGACCCAGTACTTC.

By proportion, this clone is medium-sized (0.01 to 0.1%). Distinct nucleotide sequences in the sample also encode this CDR3. The V and J genes are TRBV5-6 and TRBJ1-1; D is possibly TRBD1 (6 bases). In germline, CDR1 is SGHDT, CDR2 YYEEEE. The CDR3 spans 12 residues. V dropped 1 base and J dropped 5 bases, with 6 bases sitting between them. CDR3 residues: CASSLRGTEAFF. The CDR3 DNA reads TGTGCCAGCAGCTTGAGGGGGACTGAAGCTTTCTTT.

The chain employs TRBV9 and TRBJ2-1; 12 nucleotides agree with TRBD2. Trimming cost V 1 base and J 4 bases; bases outside gene matches: 3. From germline, CDR1 is SGDLS and CDR2 YYNGEE. This CDR3 has 16 amino acids. CDR3 DNA: TGTGCCAGCAGCGTACTAGCGGGGGGGTTATACAATGAGCAGTTCTTC. It encodes CASSVLAGGLYNEQFF.

This clone was detected a few times. Here the CDR3 reads CASSQETGGPDTQYF. DNA for the CDR3: TGTGCCAGCAGCCAAGAAACGGGAGGGCCAGATACGCAGTATTTT. This chain connects TRBV4-2 to TRBJ2-3; TRBD2 agrees at 8 bases. Germline V gene lookup returns CDR1 LGHNA and CDR2 YNFKEQ. V trimming: 0 bases; J trimming: 4 bases; junction bases outside the gene matches: 3. The length of the CDR3 is 15 residues.

This clone came up once. The rearrangement joins TRBV9 to TRBJ2-7, with D maybe TRBD1 (7 bases). CDR1 and CDR2 from the germline V gene are SGDLS and YYNGEE. The CDR3 has 15 amino acids. V lost 3 bases to trimming and J lost 6 bases, with 19 bases between them. As DNA, the CDR3 is TGTGCCAGCAGCGCTACGCAGGGGGGTTCAAGCGAGCAGTACTTC. It yields the protein CASSATQGGSSEQYF.

The chain links TRBV2 to TRBJ2-7, with D possibly TRBD2 on 6 matching bases. The CDR3 runs 10 residues. The germline gives CDR1 SNHLY, CDR2 FYNNEI. Here the CDR3 DNA reads TGTACTTCCTGGGGAGGCGAGCAGTACTTC. This gives the protein CTSWGGEQYF.

In its sample, this clone was seen once. The CDR3 sequence: CASSYSRGGKNIQYF. The CDR3 DNA sequence: TGTGCCAGCAGTTACTCGCGGGGGGGCAAAAACATTCAGTACTTC. The chain couples TRBV6-5 to TRBJ2-4, with 9 bases aligning to TRBD2. This CDR3 is 15 amino acids long. Looked up from germline, CDR1 is MNHEY and CDR2 is SVGAGI. The trim removed 0 bases at V and 3 bases at J, leaving 0 bases unmatched.

CDR3 DNA sequence: TGCGCCAGCAGCGGGGTCGCTAGCGGCCTCACAGATACGCAGTATTTT. Translation gives CASSGVASGLTDTQYF. The chain joins TRBV5-1 to TRBJ2-3, with 7 bases identical to TRBD2. Trimming took 4 bases from V and 2 from J; bases not matched to a gene: 10. Germline-derived CDR1 and CDR2 are SGHRS and YFSETQ. The CDR3 sequence is 16 residues long.

In its sample, this clone was seen once. The chain carries TRBV6-1 and TRBJ1-5, with D perhaps matching TRBD1 (6 bases). V lost 3 bases to trimming and J lost 1 base, with 10 bases between them. The CDR3 is made up of 15 amino acids. The germline gives CDR1 MNHNS, CDR2 SASEGT. This CDR3 reads CASSDWQGSNQPQHF. Written as DNA, the CDR3 is TGTGCCAGCAGTGATTGGCAGGGGAGCAATCAGCCCCAGCATTTT.

The CDR3 nucleotides read TGTGCCATCAGTGTACCGCCGGGACAGGCACCCTACGAGCAGTACTTC. It encodes CAISVPPGQAPYEQYF. The gene calls are TRBV10-3 and TRBJ2-7, with TRBD1 matching 8 bases. The CDR3 contains 16 residues. CDR1 and CDR2 from the germline V gene are ENHRY and SYGVKD. V shed 4 bases, J shed 2 bases, and the junction held 10 bases outside the gene matches.

The gene calls are TRBV4-3 and TRBJ2-1; a possible D gene is TRBD2 (6 bases). V was shortened by 1 base and J by 0 bases, with 7 bases between the two germline ends. This CDR3 contains 15 residues. From germline, CDR1 is LGHNA and CDR2 YSLEER. The CDR3 sequence: CASSQVGGSYNEQFF. The CDR3 DNA follows: TGCGCCAGCAGCCAAGTCGGGGGCTCCTACAATGAGCAGTTCTTC.

The chain links TRBV6-1 to TRBJ2-2; TRBD2 matches at 8 bases. The junction had 8 bases not matched to a gene; V was cut back by 9 bases and J by 8 bases. Germline-derived CDR1 and CDR2 are MNHNS and SASEGT. The length of the CDR3 is 13 residues. In DNA form, the CDR3 reads TGTGCCAGTCTAACTAGCGGAGGAGGGGAGCTGTTTTTT. Translating gives CASLTSGGGELFF.

This chain links TRBV4-1 with TRBJ2-3; 7 positions agree with TRBD2. The CDR3 has 16 amino acids. V shed 0 bases, J shed 1 base, and the junction held 4 bases outside the gene matches. In germline, CDR1 is MGHRA, CDR2 YSYEKL. CDR3 sequence: CASSQDGGGGTDTQYF. The CDR3 bases are TGCGCCAGCAGCCAAGATGGGGGGGGAGGCACAGATACGCAGTATTTT.

The chain combines TRBV5-1 with TRBJ1-2; 11 bases map to TRBD1. Losses at the gene ends were 3 bases for V and 6 bases for J; bases not matched to a gene: 13. Germline V gene sequence: CDR1 SGHRS, CDR2 YFSETQ. This CDR3 spans 17 amino acids. CDR3 sequence reads: CASSSPGQGVARDGYTF. CDR3 nucleotides: TGCGCCAGCAGCTCCCCGGGACAGGGGGTCGCCCGGGATGGCTACACCTTC.

The V and J genes are TRBV28 and TRBJ2-5; tentative D call: TRBD1 (6 bases). This CDR3 has 13 residues. Trimming removed 2 bases from V and 5 bases from J, with 9 bases in between. Germline V gene lookup returns CDR1 MDHEN and CDR2 SYDVKM. The CDR3 loop reads CASSLEGEETQYF. In DNA, the CDR3 is TGTGCCAGCAGTTTAGAGGGGGAGGAGACCCAGTACTTC. The complete variable domain, with remaining parts taken from reference TRBV28 and TRBJ2-5, reads DVKVTQSSRYLVKRTGEKVFLECVQDMDHENMFWYRQDPGLGLRLIYFSYDVKMKEKGDIPEGYSVSREKKERFSLILESASTNQTSMYLCASSLEGEETQYFGPGTRLLVL.

The table lists this clone with a few counts. The chain combines TRBV11-2 with TRBJ2-5; D is perhaps TRBD2 (5 bases). Trimming took 5 bases from V and 2 from J, leaving 9 bases between them. The CDR3 extends over 13 amino acids. Germline CDR1 SGHAT, CDR2 FQNNGV. The CDR3 here is CASSEGVQETQYF. CDR3 bases: TGTGCCAGCAGCGAGGGAGTTCAAGAGACCCAGTACTTC.

The V gene is TRBV2, the J gene TRBJ2-3; perhaps TRBD2 as D (6 bases). Trimming stripped 3 bases from V and 4 bases from J, with 14 bases between. This CDR3 contains 15 residues. Germline values: CDR1 SNHLY, CDR2 FYNNEI. As DNA, the CDR3 is TGTGCCAGCAGTGAGGTTAGCGGACGGGCAGATACGCAGTATTTT. This codes for CASSEVSGRADTQYF.

V usage is TRBV5-6 and J usage is TRBJ2-2; 8 bases align to TRBD2. The CDR3 covers 17 residues. The trim removed 0 bases at V and 0 bases at J, leaving 4 bases unmatched. Looked up from germline, CDR1 is SGHDT and CDR2 is YYEEEE. CDR3 amino acids: CASSLVAGGSNTGELFF. The DNA for the CDR3 is TGTGCCAGCAGCTTGGTGGCGGGGGGATCGAACACCGGGGAGCTGTTTTTT. The full variable domain, rest sourced from reference TRBV5-6 and TRBJ2-2, is DAGVTQSPTHLIKTRGQQVTLRCSPKSGHDTVSWYQQALGQGPQFIFQYYEEEERQRGNFPDRFSGHQFPNYSSELNVNALLLGDSALYLCASSLVAGGSNTGELFFGEGSRLTVL.

V is TRBV11-3 and J is TRBJ1-3; D perhaps matches TRBD1 (6 bases). The CDR3 covers 13 residues. The V gene's germline CDR1 is SGHNT and CDR2 YENEEA. V was shortened by 4 bases and J by 2 bases, with 6 bases between the two germline ends. The CDR3 here is CASSSGAGNTIYF. CDR3 nucleotides: TGTGCCAGCAGCTCAGGGGCTGGAAACACCATATATTTT.